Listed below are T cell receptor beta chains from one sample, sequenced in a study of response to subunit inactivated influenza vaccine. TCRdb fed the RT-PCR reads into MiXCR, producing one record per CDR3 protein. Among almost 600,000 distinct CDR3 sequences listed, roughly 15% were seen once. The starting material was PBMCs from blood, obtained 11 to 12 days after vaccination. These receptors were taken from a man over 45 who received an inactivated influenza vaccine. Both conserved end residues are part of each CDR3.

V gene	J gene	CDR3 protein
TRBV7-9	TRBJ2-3	CASSFIAGATIPDTQYF
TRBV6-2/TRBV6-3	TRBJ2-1	CASSYTSVRGNEQFF
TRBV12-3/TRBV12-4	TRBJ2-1	CASSKAGGQGEQFF
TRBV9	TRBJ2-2	CASSRTQGSLTGELFF
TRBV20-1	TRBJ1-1	CSAGGQLAMNTEAFF
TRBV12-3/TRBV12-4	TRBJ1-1	CASSLNANTEAFF
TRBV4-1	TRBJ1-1	CASSPKPQMEWGTEAFF
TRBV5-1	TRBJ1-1	CASSLEGTGQNTEAFF
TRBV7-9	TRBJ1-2	CASSRDGAGGYTF
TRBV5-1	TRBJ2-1	CASRAGGTYNEQFF
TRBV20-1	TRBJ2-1	CSAREKQGPYANEQFF
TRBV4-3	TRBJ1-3	CASSQETPTYSGNTIYF
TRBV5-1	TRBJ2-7	CASSPSRGLSSYEQYF
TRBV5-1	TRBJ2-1	CASSLFEGNEQFF
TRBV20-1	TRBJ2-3	CSARPWQGAGDTQYF
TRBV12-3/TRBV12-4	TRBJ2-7	CASSSRLAGIYEQYF
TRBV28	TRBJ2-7	CASSWTSWGRAYSEQYF
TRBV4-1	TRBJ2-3	CASRADREANTQYF
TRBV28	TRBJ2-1	CASSGYGGDSYNEQFF
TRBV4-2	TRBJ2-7	CASSQAVGQDYEQYF
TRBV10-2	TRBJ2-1	CASSEGLAGQNEQFF
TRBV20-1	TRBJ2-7	CSPGQGISYEQYF
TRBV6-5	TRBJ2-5	CASSQGGETQYF
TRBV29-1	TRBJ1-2	CSVLTGDYGYTF
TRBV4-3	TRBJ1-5	CASSQDRGSQPQHF
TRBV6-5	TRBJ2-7	CASSYPRGGFYEQYF
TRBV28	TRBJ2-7	CASSSRQAKHYEQYF
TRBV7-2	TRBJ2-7	CASSLGAKTYEQYF
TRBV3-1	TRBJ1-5	CASSQDIGRNQPQHF
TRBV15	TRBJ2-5	CATSPPPPQETQYF
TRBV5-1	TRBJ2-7	CASGKLAGSSYEQYF
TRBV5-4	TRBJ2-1	CASSLLVAGNEQFF
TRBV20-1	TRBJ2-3	CSAPTGTTHTDTQYF